The 17 T cell receptor beta chains in this list originate from one sample, sequenced in a study of T cell responses to AZD1222 COVID-19 vaccine. The assay was immunoSEQ multiplex PCR, and TCRdb's table has in-frame clones only and misses some. The sample has fewer than 120,000 clones; nearly 90% are singletons. This specimen consisted of peripheral blood, obtained on day 0 of AZD1222 vaccination. These receptors originate from an adult in good health.

This chain connects TRBV11-2 to TRBJ1-2; no firm D call. The germline V gene encodes CDR1 SGHAT and CDR2 FQNNGV. V shed 1 base and J shed 2 bases, with 17 bases lying between them. The CDR3 is made up of 17 amino acids. CDR3 sequence reads: CASSLVLLREGNYGYTF. CDR3 in DNA: TGTGCCAGCAGCTTAGTCCTATTGAGGGAAGGAAACTATGGCTACACCTTC.

The rearrangement joins TRBV28 to TRBJ1-2; no clear D gene. Trimming removed 5 bases from V and 5 bases from J, with 15 bases in between. The CDR3 spans 14 residues. Germline CDR1 reads MDHEN; CDR2 reads SYDVKM. The CDR3 DNA reads as TGTGCCAGCAGTCCGGACGGCCCGCCTTATGGCTACACCTTC. Translated, it gives CASSPDGPPYGYTF.

The chain uses TRBV15 and TRBJ2-3, with 7 bases lining up with TRBD1. In germline, CDR1 is LNHNV, CDR2 YYDKDF (reference sequence). V was pared by 5 bases and J by 5 bases, with 13 bases of the junction left unmatched. CDR3 length: 16 amino acids. DNA for the CDR3: TGTGCCACCAGCTACCCCGGGACAGCCGTCGGAGATACGCAGTATTTT. As protein: CATSYPGTAVGDTQYF.

This chain connects TRBV6-5 to TRBJ2-7; the match to TRBD1 covers 7 bases. The germline gives CDR1 MNHEY, CDR2 SVGAGI. The CDR3 contains 12 residues. V gave up 8 bases and J gave up 3 bases; unmatched junction bases: 4. The CDR3 region is CASGQANYEQYF. The CDR3 DNA reads as TGTGCCAGCGGACAGGCGAACTACGAGCAGTACTTC.

This chain links TRBV19 with TRBJ1-4; no reliable D call. Trimming took 7 bases from V and 3 from J, leaving 12 bases between them. The germline CDR1 and CDR2 sequences are LNHDA and SQIVND (reference sequence). The CDR3 spans 14 residues. The CDR3 region has the DNA TGTGCCAGTACTGGAACAGCTCCTAATGAAAAACTGTTTTTT. Residues: CASTGTAPNEKLFF.

The rearrangement uses TRBV6-1 and TRBJ1-5; D unresolved. The V and J ends lost 1 base and 4 bases respectively, with 8 bases between them. The germline V gene has CDR1 MNHNS and CDR2 SASEGT. There are 14 residues in the CDR3. CDR3 loop: CASSEVVENQPQHF. CDR3 DNA sequence: TGTGCCAGCAGTGAAGTGGTCGAGAATCAGCCCCAGCATTTT.

V usage is TRBV6-5 and J usage is TRBJ2-3; D may match TRBD1 or TRBD2 (5 bases each). Deletions cut 2 bases from V and 6 bases from J, with 9 bases between. The CDR3 extends over 13 amino acids. Germline V gene lookup returns CDR1 MNHEY and CDR2 SVGAGI. CDR3 in DNA: TGTGCCAGCAGTTACGGGGACGGCGATACGCAGTATTTT. Amino acid sequence: CASSYGDGDTQYF.

The rearrangement joins TRBV7-6 to TRBJ1-2; 9 bases fit TRBD1. The CDR3 contains 15 residues. Germline lookup yields CDR1 SGHVS and CDR2 FNYEAQ. J was trimmed by 4 bases and V by 4 bases; bases with no gene match: 7. The chain's CDR3 is CASSSRQGVGYGYTF. The CDR3, as DNA: TGTGCCAGCAGCTCCCGACAGGGGGTGGGCTATGGCTACACCTTC.

The CDR3 loop is CASSFETGGSGELFF. The DNA for the CDR3 is TGTGCCAGCAGTTTCGAGACGGGTGGTTCCGGGGAGCTGTTTTTT. This sequence joins TRBV6-5 and TRBJ2-2; D gene ambiguous. The CDR3 sequence is 15 residues long. Germline V gene data show CDR1 as MNHEY and CDR2 as SVGAGI. V lost 4 bases to trimming and J lost 6 bases, with 15 bases between them.

V gene TRBV28 combines with J gene TRBJ2-7, with 9 bases lining up with TRBD1. This CDR3 contains 15 residues. Germline CDR1 is MDHEN and CDR2 is SYDVKM. The junction had 5 bases not matched to a gene; V was cut back by 2 bases and J by 3 bases. The CDR3 DNA sequence: TGTGCCAGCAGTTTAGGGGGGACAGGGCGCTACGAGCAGTACTTC. It yields the protein CASSLGGTGRYEQYF.

This rearrangement joins TRBV4-1 to TRBJ1-2, with D possibly TRBD1 on 6 matching bases. The CDR3 is made up of 14 amino acids. Germline V gives CDR1 MGHRA, CDR2 YSYEKL. V was clipped by 2 bases and J by 2 bases, with 9 bases between them. CDR3 in amino acids: CASSQPDRNYGYTF. In nucleotides, the CDR3 is TGCGCCAGCAGCCAACCGGACAGAAACTATGGCTACACCTTC.

The chain combines TRBV24-1 with TRBJ2-1; possibly TRBD2 for D (5 bases). Per germline, CDR1 KGHDR and CDR2 SFDVKD. The CDR3 is 17 residues long. Trimming pared 0 bases from V and 0 bases from J, leaving 11 bases between. CDR3 sequence: CATSDLGPSGSYNEQFF. The CDR3 DNA follows: TGTGCCACCAGTGATTTGGGACCCAGCGGCTCCTACAATGAGCAGTTCTTC.

The chain is built from TRBV28 and TRBJ2-3; D unclear. CDR1 MDHEN and CDR2 SYDVKM come from the germline V gene. The CDR3 is 13 amino acids. Trimming cost V 3 bases and J 4 bases, with 8 bases left between them. Here the CDR3 DNA reads TGTGCCAGCAGTTTTAGGAGCTCAGATACGCAGTATTTT. This encodes CASSFRSSDTQYF. Full variable domain (outside the CDR3, taken from reference TRBV28 and TRBJ2-3): DVKVTQSSRYLVKRTGEKVFLECVQDMDHENMFWYRQDPGLGLRLIYFSYDVKMKEKGDIPEGYSVSREKKERFSLILESASTNQTSMYLCASSFRSSDTQYFGPGTRLTVL.

This clone was detected only once. In DNA form, the CDR3 reads TGTGCCAGCAGCCTGGAGGGTACGAGAGCTTTCTTT. Translated, it gives CASSLEGTRAFF. The rearrangement uses TRBV5-6 and TRBJ1-1, with unresolved D. Between the trimmed V and J ends, which lost 4 bases and 10 bases, there was a span of 14 bases. The germline V gene encodes CDR1 SGHDT and CDR2 YYEEEE. The CDR3 is 12 residues long.

The V call is TRBV18, the J call TRBJ1-4; tentatively, D is TRBD1 (5 bases). There are 16 residues in the CDR3. Trimming left V 0 bases short and J 6 bases short, with 14 bases between. Germline V gene lookup returns CDR1 KGHSH and CDR2 LQKENI. CDR3 residues: CASSPPGRLLDEKLFF. The CDR3, as DNA: TGTGCCAGCTCACCACCGGGACGGCTCCTTGATGAAAAACTGTTTTTT.

The V gene is TRBV28, the J gene TRBJ2-3; D unclear. V was cut by 5 bases and J by 3 bases, with 12 bases left in between. The CDR3 spans 14 residues. CDR1 and CDR2 (germline): MDHEN, SYDVKM. The CDR3 bases are TGTGCCAGCAGTCGCGTCGCAGTAACAGATACGCAGTATTTT. This sequence encodes CASSRVAVTDTQYF.

This clone was seen a handful of times. This rearrangement joins TRBV7-2 to TRBJ1-2; D call uncertain. V lost 5 bases to trimming and J lost 8 bases, with 21 bases between them. CDR1 and CDR2 (germline): SGHTA, FQGNSA. The length of the CDR3 is 15 residues. This chain's CDR3 is CASSLARRQSRGYTF. The CDR3 region has the DNA TGTGCCAGCAGCCTGGCGAGAAGGCAGTCACGGGGCTACACCTTC.